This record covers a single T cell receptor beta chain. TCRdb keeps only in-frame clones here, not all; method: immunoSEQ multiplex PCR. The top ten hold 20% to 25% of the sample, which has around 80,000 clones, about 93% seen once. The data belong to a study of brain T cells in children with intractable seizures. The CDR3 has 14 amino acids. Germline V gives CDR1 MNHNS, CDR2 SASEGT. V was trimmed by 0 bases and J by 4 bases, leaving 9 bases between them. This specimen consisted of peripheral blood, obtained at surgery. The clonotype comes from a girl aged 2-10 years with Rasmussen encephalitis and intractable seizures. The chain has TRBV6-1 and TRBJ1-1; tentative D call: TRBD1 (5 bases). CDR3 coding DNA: TGTGCCAGCAGTGAAGCAGGGGCCTTCACTGAAGCTTTCTTT. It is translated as CASSEAGAFTEAFF.